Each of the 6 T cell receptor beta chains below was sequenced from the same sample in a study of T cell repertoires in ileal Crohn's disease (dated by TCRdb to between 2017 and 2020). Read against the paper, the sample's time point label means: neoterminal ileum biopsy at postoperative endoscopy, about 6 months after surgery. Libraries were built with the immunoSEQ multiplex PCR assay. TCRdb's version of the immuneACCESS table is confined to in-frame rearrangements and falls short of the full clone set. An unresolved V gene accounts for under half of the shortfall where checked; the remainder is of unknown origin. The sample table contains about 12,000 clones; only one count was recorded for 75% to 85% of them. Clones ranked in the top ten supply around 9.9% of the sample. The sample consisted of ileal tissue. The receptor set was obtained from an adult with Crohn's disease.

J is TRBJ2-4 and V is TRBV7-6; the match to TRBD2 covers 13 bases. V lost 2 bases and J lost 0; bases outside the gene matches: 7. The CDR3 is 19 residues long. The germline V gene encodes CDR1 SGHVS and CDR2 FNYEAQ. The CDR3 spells CASSLRTSGSGIAKNIQYF. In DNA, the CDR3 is TGTGCCAGCAGCTTACGGACTAGCGGGAGCGGTATAGCCAAAAACATTCAGTACTTC.

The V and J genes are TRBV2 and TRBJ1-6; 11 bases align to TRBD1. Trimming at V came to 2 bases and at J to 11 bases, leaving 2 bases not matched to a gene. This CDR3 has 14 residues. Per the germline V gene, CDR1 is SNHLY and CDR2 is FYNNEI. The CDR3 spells CASSELGQGAPLHF. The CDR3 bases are TGTGCCAGCAGTGAATTGGGACAGGGGGCACCCCTCCACTTT.

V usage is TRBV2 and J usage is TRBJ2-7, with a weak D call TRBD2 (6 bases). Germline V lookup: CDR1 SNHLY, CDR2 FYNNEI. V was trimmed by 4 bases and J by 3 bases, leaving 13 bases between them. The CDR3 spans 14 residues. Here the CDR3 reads CASSVRRDDYEQYF. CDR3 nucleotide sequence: TGTGCCAGCAGTGTGCGGCGGGATGACTACGAGCAGTACTTC.

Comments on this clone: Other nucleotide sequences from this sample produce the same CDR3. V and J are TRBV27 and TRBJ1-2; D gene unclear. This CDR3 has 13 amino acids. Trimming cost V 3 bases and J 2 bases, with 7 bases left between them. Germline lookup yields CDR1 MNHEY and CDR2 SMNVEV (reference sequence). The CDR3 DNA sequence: TGTGCCAGCAGTTTGGGCAGCAACTATGGCTACACCTTC. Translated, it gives CASSLGSNYGYTF.

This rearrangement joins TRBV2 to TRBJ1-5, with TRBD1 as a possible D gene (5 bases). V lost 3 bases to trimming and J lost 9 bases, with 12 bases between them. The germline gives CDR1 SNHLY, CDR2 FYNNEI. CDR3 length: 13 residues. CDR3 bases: TGTGCCAGCAGTGAGGGGGGAATAGGGCCCCAGCATTTT. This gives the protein CASSEGGIGPQHF.

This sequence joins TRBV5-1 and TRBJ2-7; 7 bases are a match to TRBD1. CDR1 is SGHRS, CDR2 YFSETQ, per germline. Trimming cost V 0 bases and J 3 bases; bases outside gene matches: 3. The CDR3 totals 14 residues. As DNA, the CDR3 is TGCGCCAGCAGCTTGGGTGACAGGGTCTACGAGCAGTACTTC. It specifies CASSLGDRVYEQYF.